The 25 T cell receptor beta chains below come from one sample, sequenced in a study of monozygotic twins with cystic fibrosis. Assay used: immunoSEQ multiplex PCR; TCRdb lists only in-frame clones, some missing. The repertoire holds some 14,000 clones, with 80% to 90% as singletons. The specimen sequenced was blood. These receptor sequences come from a boy aged 5-17 years with cystic fibrosis.

Only a few counts were recorded for this clone. CDR3 bases: TGTGCCACCTCCCTGTCTCATTACGAGCAGTACTTC. It translates to CATSLSHYEQYF. The chain couples TRBV2 to TRBJ2-7; D remains unclear. This CDR3 region has 12 residues. Between the trimmed V and J ends, which lost 10 bases and 4 bases, there was a span of 14 bases. Germline-derived CDR1 and CDR2 are SNHLY and FYNNEI.

The chain is built from TRBV14 and TRBJ2-1, with D uncertain. CDR3 length: 15 amino acids. Trimming removed 3 bases at V and 5 bases at J, with 14 bases between. Germline CDR1 is SGHDN and CDR2 is FVKESK. CDR3 region: CASSQFGKLNNEQFF. As DNA, the CDR3 is TGTGCCAGCAGCCAGTTCGGTAAGCTGAACAATGAGCAGTTCTTC.

The chain is built from TRBV6-1 and TRBJ2-5, with 9 bases fitting TRBD2. CDR1 is MNHNS and CDR2 is SASEGT in the germline V gene. This CDR3 has 15 residues. J was trimmed by 5 bases and V by 3 bases; bases with no gene match: 7. The CDR3 DNA sequence: TGTGCCAGCAGTGAGCGGGGGGGATTGTGGGAGACCCAGTACTTC. Translation: CASSERGGLWETQYF.

This clone was seen just once. The chain joins TRBV10-3 to TRBJ2-7, with 7 bases matching TRBD2. CDR1 and CDR2 (germline): ENHRY, SYGVKD. With V trimmed by 6 bases and J by 5 bases, 1 base remained unmatched. This CDR3 has 11 amino acids. CDR3 coding DNA: TGTGCCATCAGGGGAGGGGACGAGCAGTACTTC. This sequence encodes CAIRGGDEQYF.

V and J are TRBV7-9 and TRBJ2-1; TRBD2 matches at 15 bases. Per the germline V gene, CDR1 is SEHNR and CDR2 is FQNEAQ (reference sequence). The CDR3 contains 17 residues. The V gene end was trimmed by 5 bases and the J gene end by 9 bases; junction bases not matched to a gene: 11. DNA for the CDR3: TGTGCCAGCAGCCGAAATAGTCCGGGACTAGCGGGAGGTGAGCAGTTCTTC. It encodes CASSRNSPGLAGGEQFF.

This clone has just one count. V gene TRBV5-8 combines with J gene TRBJ1-2; 8 nucleotides align to TRBD1. The length of the CDR3 is 16 residues. V lost 4 bases and J lost 5; bases outside the gene matches: 13. Germline CDR1 reads SGHTS; CDR2 reads YDEGEE. CDR3 sequence reads: CASSARTGNLRYGYTF. The DNA of the CDR3 is TGTGCCAGCAGCGCAAGGACAGGGAATCTAAGATATGGCTACACCTTC.

This clone showed up just a few times. The rearrangement uses TRBV6-1 and TRBJ1-2; 7 nucleotides agree with TRBD1. Trimming cost V 3 bases and J 0 bases; bases outside gene matches: 1. The CDR3 contains 14 residues. The germline CDR1 and CDR2 sequences are MNHNS and SASEGT. The CDR3 coding sequence is TGTGCCAGCAGTGATACAGGGGCTAACTATGGCTACACCTTC. Translating gives CASSDTGANYGYTF.

This sequence joins TRBV7-9 and TRBJ1-2; no firm D call. Looked up from germline, CDR1 is SEHNR and CDR2 is FQNEAQ (reference sequence). This CDR3 has 12 residues. V was clipped by 4 bases and J by 8 bases, with 11 bases between them. The CDR3 nucleotides are TGTGCCAGCAGCTGGTCCTTAGAAGGCTACACCTTC. Translation: CASSWSLEGYTF.

The gene calls are TRBV5-1 and TRBJ1-1; possibly TRBD1 for D (6 bases). The CDR3 extends over 15 amino acids. The V gene's germline CDR1 is SGHRS and CDR2 YFSETQ. Between the trimmed V and J ends, which lost 2 bases and 4 bases, there was a span of 15 bases. CDR3 coding DNA: TGCGCCAGCAGCTTACAGGGATTGGAGAGCACTGAAGCTTTCTTT. Protein sequence: CASSLQGLESTEAFF.

The chain carries TRBV18 and TRBJ1-1; TRBD1 aligns across 7 bases. This CDR3 region has 11 residues. CDR1 and CDR2 (germline): KGHSH, LQKENI. V was pared by 6 bases and J by 7 bases, with 2 bases of the junction left unmatched. CDR3 loop: CASSRQGEAFF. CDR3 bases: TGTGCCAGCTCCCGACAGGGTGAAGCTTTCTTT.

The rearrangement uses TRBV27 and TRBJ2-7; the D is unclear. Trimming took 8 bases from V and 3 from J, leaving 5 bases between them. Germline V gene data show CDR1 as MNHEY and CDR2 as SMNVEV (reference sequence). The CDR3 is 10 residues long. The CDR3 loop reads CASGYYEQYF. CDR3 nucleotides: TGTGCCAGCGGGTACTACGAGCAGTACTTC.

The genes are TRBV9 and TRBJ1-1; the D gene is possibly TRBD1 (6 bases). The germline CDR1 and CDR2 sequences are SGDLS and YYNGEE. Trimming removed 4 bases from V and 3 bases from J, with 13 bases in between. The CDR3 loop spans 14 amino acids. CDR3 residues: CASSPGEEYTEAFF. In nucleotides, the CDR3 is TGTGCCAGCAGCCCAGGGGAAGAGTACACTGAAGCTTTCTTT.

V gene TRBV30 combines with J gene TRBJ1-1; maybe TRBD1 (5 bases). The CDR3 has 13 residues. The V end was cut by 4 bases, the J end by 1 base, with 10 bases between. Germline V lookup: CDR1 GTSNPN, CDR2 SVGIG (reference sequence). The CDR3: CAWTADRNTEAFF. The CDR3 DNA reads as TGTGCCTGGACCGCCGACAGGAACACTGAAGCTTTCTTT.

The chain uses TRBV27 and TRBJ1-1, with D possibly matching TRBD1 (5 bases). The CDR3 sequence is 16 residues long. V dropped 3 bases and J dropped 0 bases, with 14 bases sitting between them. CDR1 and CDR2 from the germline V gene are MNHEY and SMNVEV (reference sequence). The CDR3 region has the DNA TGTGCCAGCAGTTTTTTAGGGGAGGGAATGAACACTGAAGCTTTCTTT. Encoded protein: CASSFLGEGMNTEAFF.

The V call is TRBV6-5, the J call TRBJ1-2, with a tentative D call TRBD1 (6 bases). Trimming removed 3 bases from V and 2 bases from J, with 13 bases in between. This CDR3 has 15 amino acids. CDR1 MNHEY and CDR2 SVGAGI come from the germline V gene. CDR3 in DNA: TGTGCCAGCAGTTATTGGGGGGGCACCAACTATGGCTACACCTTC. Its translation is CASSYWGGTNYGYTF.

The J gene is TRBJ2-1, the V gene TRBV6-1; D possibly corresponds to TRBD1 (5 bases). Per germline, CDR1 MNHNS and CDR2 SASEGT. V was trimmed by 4 bases and J by 7 bases, leaving 17 bases between them. The CDR3 sequence is 15 residues long. Here the CDR3 DNA reads TGTGCCAGCAGTGTGGGGCAGGGTATTTGGAATGAGCAGTTCTTC. This sequence encodes CASSVGQGIWNEQFF.

This chain uses TRBV5-6 with TRBJ2-2, with 11 bases fitting TRBD1. Germline V gene sequence: CDR1 SGHDT, CDR2 YYEEEE. The CDR3 contains 17 residues. With 1 base clipped from V and 5 bases from J, the junction kept 7 bases outside the gene matches. The CDR3 DNA reads TGTGCCAGCAGCTTGTATTTGGGGACAGGGGGAACCGGGGAGCTGTTTTTT. Amino acid sequence: CASSLYLGTGGTGELFF.

This sequence joins TRBV9 and TRBJ2-5, with 11 positions matching TRBD2. CDR1 is SGDLS, CDR2 YYNGEE, per germline. CDR3 length: 13 amino acids. With V trimmed by 6 bases and J by 9 bases, 7 bases remained unmatched. The CDR3 protein is CASNLAGGLAQYF. The CDR3 DNA reads TGTGCCAGCAACCTAGCGGGGGGTCTGGCCCAGTACTTC.

The chain is built from TRBV6-1 and TRBJ2-4; the D gene is possibly TRBD1 (6 bases). Germline V gene data show CDR1 as MNHNS and CDR2 as SASEGT. The CDR3 runs to 14 residues. Between the trimmed V and J ends, which lost 7 bases and 9 bases, there was a span of 19 bases. CDR3 in amino acids: CASKGDAGQGIQYF. CDR3 bases: TGTGCCAGCAAGGGGGATGCAGGGCAAGGCATTCAGTACTTC.

The V call is TRBV5-5, the J call TRBJ2-1; no firm D call. Germline V gives CDR1 SGHKS, CDR2 YYEKEE (reference sequence). CDR3 length: 12 amino acids. Trimming left V 3 bases short and J 5 bases short, with 6 bases between. As DNA, the CDR3 is TGTGCCAGCAGCTGGGTGAACAATGAGCAGTTCTTC. Its translation is CASSWVNNEQFF.

The chain couples TRBV25-1 to TRBJ2-7; 7 nucleotides align to TRBD1. This CDR3 has 17 amino acids. Germline CDR1 is MGHDK and CDR2 is SYGVNS. The V gene end was trimmed by 3 bases and the J gene end by 3 bases; junction bases not matched to a gene: 14. The CDR3 sequence is CASSDPGQQTPLYEQYF. The DNA for the CDR3 is TGTGCCAGCAGTGACCCGGGACAGCAGACCCCCCTCTACGAGCAGTACTTC.

The J gene is TRBJ2-1, the V gene TRBV11-2, with no clear D. V was shortened by 0 bases and J by 4 bases, with 4 bases between the two germline ends. Per germline, CDR1 SGHAT and CDR2 FQNNGV. This CDR3 has 13 residues. CDR3 nucleotide sequence: TGTGCCAGCAGCTTAGACGGGTACAATGAGCAGTTCTTC. This codes for CASSLDGYNEQFF. Together with reference TRBV11-2 and TRBJ2-1, the CDR3 gives the full variable domain: EAGVAQSPRYKIIEKRQSVAFWCNPISGHATLYWYQQILGQGPKLLIQFQNNGVVDDSQLPKDRFSAERLKGVDSTLKIQPAKLEDSAVYLCASSLDGYNEQFFGPGTRLTVL.

The chain couples TRBV9 to TRBJ2-2; TRBD2 agrees at 12 bases. The germline gives CDR1 SGDLS, CDR2 YYNGEE. CDR3 length: 17 amino acids. The junction had 10 bases not matched to a gene; V was cut back by 4 bases and J by 6 bases. This CDR3 reads CASSPTRRLAGAGELFF. CDR3 in DNA: TGTGCCAGCAGCCCTACGAGGAGACTAGCGGGGGCCGGGGAGCTGTTTTTT.

CDR3 coding DNA: TGTGCCAGCAGCTTAGGTTCGTACGAGCAGTACTTC. Translating gives CASSLGSYEQYF. The chain is built from TRBV7-8 and TRBJ2-7; D gene ambiguous. CDR1 is SGHVS, CDR2 FQNEAQ, per germline. V lost 1 base and J lost 4, with 5 bases in between. The CDR3 loop spans 12 amino acids.

The genes are TRBV6-4 and TRBJ2-3, with 11 bases fitting TRBD2. CDR1 MRHNA and CDR2 SNTAGT come from the germline V gene. V trimming: 0 bases; J trimming: 6 bases; junction bases outside the gene matches: 2. This CDR3 comprises 15 residues. This chain's CDR3 is CASSDSSGGADTQYF. CDR3 sequence (DNA): TGTGCCAGCAGTGACTCTAGCGGGGGGGCCGATACGCAGTATTTT.